The 10 T cell receptor beta chains reported below all come from one sample, sequenced in a study of T cell repertoires in cytomegalovirus infection. For these TCRs, the target antigens are not known. TCRdb processed the reads anew with MiXCR; each CDR3 protein has one entry. The data hold some 800,000 distinct CDR3 sequences, with 30% to 35% observed a single time. Sequencing was performed on cultured CD8+ T cells from PBMCs, taken from culture after CMV antigen stimulation. Every receptor here comes from a human donor in good health (CMV status not recorded). Some clones in this sample may be carry-over from other donors' samples.

The J gene is TRBJ2-1, the V gene TRBV6-5; 12 bases match TRBD1. The CDR3 is made up of 15 amino acids. Germline lookup yields CDR1 MNHEY and CDR2 SVGAGI. V was clipped by 6 bases and J by 6 bases; unmatched bases: 6. CDR3 protein: CASRLGQGALNEQFF. CDR3 coding DNA: TGTGCCAGCAGATTGGGACAGGGGGCCCTCAATGAGCAGTTCTTC.

The J gene is TRBJ1-3, the V gene TRBV29-1, with no clear D. Per the germline V gene, CDR1 is SQVTM and CDR2 is ANQGSEA. The CDR3 extends over 17 amino acids. V was clipped by 2 bases and J by 9 bases, with 26 bases between them. The CDR3 reads CSVESGQPEHAAGTIYF. CDR3 sequence (DNA): TGCAGCGTTGAAAGCGGTCAGCCCGAACACGCCGCGGGCACCATATATTTT.

The CDR3 sequence: CASRPRGRDDEQYV. CDR3 sequence (DNA): TGTGCCAGCAGACCCAGGGGGCGCGACGACGAGCAGTACGTC. V is TRBV28 and J is TRBJ2-7; 8 positions agree with TRBD1. The CDR3 is 14 amino acids. With 6 bases clipped from V and 5 bases from J, the junction kept 9 bases outside the gene matches. Germline V gene lookup returns CDR1 MDHEN and CDR2 SYDVKM.

This chain connects TRBV6-2 or TRBV6-3 to TRBJ2-7, with D perhaps matching TRBD1 (6 bases). Trimming left V 2 bases short and J 2 bases short, with 10 bases between. Germline CDR1 and CDR2: MNHEY and SVGEGT. The CDR3 runs to 14 residues. CDR3 sequence: CASSYKQGTYEQYV. The CDR3 DNA reads TGTGCCAGCAGTTACAAACAGGGAACCTACGAGCAGTACGTC.

This clonotype was found many times. This chain uses TRBV7-6 with TRBJ2-5; TRBD2 aligns across 12 bases. The CDR3 has 15 amino acids. The J segment lost 0 bases and the V segment lost 5 bases, leaving 1 base of the junction unmatched. Germline-derived CDR1 and CDR2 are SGHVS and FNYEAQ. CDR3 DNA: TGTGCCAGCAGCCGGACTAGCGGGGACCAAGAGACCCAGTACTTC. It codes for CASSRTSGDQETQYF.

Regarding this clonotype: Germline is not matched at one junction end, which may reflect a read error. V is TRBV2 and J is TRBJ2-5; tentatively, D is TRBD1 or TRBD2 (5 bases each). Germline lookup yields CDR1 SNHLY and CDR2 FYNNEI. The CDR3 sequence is 14 residues long. CDR3 bases: TGTGACAGCCAGATGCCCGGGACCCAAGAGACCCAGTACTTC. Amino acids: CDSQMPGTQETQYF.

This clonotype has at least ten counts. The V and J genes are TRBV7-6 and TRBJ2-1; D is perhaps TRBD1 (6 bases). The CDR3 covers 17 residues. The V end lost 3 bases, the J end lost 5 bases, and 20 bases lay between the germline ends. CDR1 and CDR2 (germline): SGHVS, FNYEAQ. The CDR3 nucleotides are TGTGCCAGCAGCTTGAAAAGAATGGGGGCGGTCAACAATGAGCAGTTCTTC. It yields the protein CASSLKRMGAVNNEQFF. Full variable domain (missing parts from reference TRBV7-6 and TRBJ2-1): GAGVSQSPRYKVTKRGQDVALRCDPISGHVSLYWYRQALGQGPEFLTYFNYEAQQDKSGLPNDRFSAERPEGSISTLTIQRTEQRDSAMYRCASSLKRMGAVNNEQFFGPGTRLTVL.

This clonotype was recorded many times. This rearrangement joins TRBV12-3 or TRBV12-4 to TRBJ1-1, with 7 bases aligning to TRBD1. V trimming: 10 bases; J trimming: 2 bases; junction bases outside the gene matches: 10. This CDR3 region has 14 residues. CDR3 in amino acids: CATTKPGGNTEAFF. In nucleotides, the CDR3 is TGTGCCACCACGAAACCAGGGGGTAACACTGAAGCTTTCTTT.

The rearrangement links TRBV7-8 to TRBJ2-5; 10 bases match TRBD2. CDR3 size: 16 residues. With 7 bases clipped from V and 4 bases from J, the junction kept 12 bases outside the gene matches. Germline values: CDR1 SGHVS, CDR2 FQNEAQ. The CDR3: CASNVLAGAPRETQYF. Here the CDR3 DNA reads TGTGCCAGCAACGTTCTAGCGGGGGCCCCCCGAGAGACCCAGTACTTC. Based on the CDR3 plus reference TRBV7-8 and TRBJ2-5, the full variable domain is GAGVSQSPRYKVAKRGQDVALRCDPISGHVSLFWYQQALGQGPEFLTYFQNEAQLDKSGLPSDRFFAERPEGSVSTLKIQRTQQEDSAVYLCASNVLAGAPRETQYFGPGTRLLVL.

Written as DNA, the CDR3 is TGTGCCAGCAGCCCAACGTCTGGAGTCGGGAGTGCGCAGTATTTT. It encodes CASSPTSGVGSAQYF. The chain joins TRBV9 to TRBJ2-3, with TRBD2 as a possible D gene (6 bases). Germline CDR1 is SGDLS and CDR2 is YYNGEE. The CDR3 consists of 15 residues. V lost 4 bases and J 10 bases, leaving 22 bases between the germline ends.